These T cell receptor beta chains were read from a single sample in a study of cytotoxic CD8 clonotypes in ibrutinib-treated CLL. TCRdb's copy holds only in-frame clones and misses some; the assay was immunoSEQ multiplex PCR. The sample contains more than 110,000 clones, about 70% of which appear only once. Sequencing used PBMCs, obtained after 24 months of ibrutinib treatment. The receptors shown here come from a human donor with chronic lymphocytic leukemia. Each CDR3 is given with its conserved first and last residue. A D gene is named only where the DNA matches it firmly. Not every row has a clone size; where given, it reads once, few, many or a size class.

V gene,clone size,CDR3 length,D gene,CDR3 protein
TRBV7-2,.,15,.,CASSAQGHLQETQYF
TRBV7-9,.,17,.,CASSLVWGATNTGELFF
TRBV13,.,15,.,CASSLGWPFTDTQYF
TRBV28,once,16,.,CASSWGLPVGTHEQYF
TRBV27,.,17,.,CASSARQSRWSNQPQHF
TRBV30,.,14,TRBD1,CARRDRDSNQPQHF
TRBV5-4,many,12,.,CASSEDVAEAFF
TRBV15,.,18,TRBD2,CATSNPLGLAGSTDTQYF
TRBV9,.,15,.,CASTPAGADNNEQFF
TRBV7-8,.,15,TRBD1,CASSPHPGQGVEAFF
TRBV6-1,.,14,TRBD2,CASSEVSGRGEQYF
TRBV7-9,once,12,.,CASSLGTLKAFF
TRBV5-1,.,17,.,CASSLGGLSSGANVLTF
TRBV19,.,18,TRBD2,CATLPRGAGGPDTGELFF
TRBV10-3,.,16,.,CAISESGPLSGNTIYF
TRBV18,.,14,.,CASSRAGLGNEQFF
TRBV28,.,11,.,CASRYTGELFF
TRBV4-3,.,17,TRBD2,CASSQGAGGRNSYEQYF
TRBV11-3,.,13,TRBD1,CASSRQGRETQYF
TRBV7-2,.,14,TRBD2,CASSLGTSGDTQYF
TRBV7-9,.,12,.,CASGWYNEKLFF
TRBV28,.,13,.,CASSLLGSAEAFF
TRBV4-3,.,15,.,CASSQDVGPGFIQYF
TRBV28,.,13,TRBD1,CATRTGVANVLTF
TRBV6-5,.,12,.,CASRRGGTEAFF
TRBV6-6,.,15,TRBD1,CASSYDRGSYNEQFF
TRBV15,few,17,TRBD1,CATSREQWGQVHEKLFF
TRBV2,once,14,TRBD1,CASSAQGVRETQYF
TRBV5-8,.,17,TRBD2,CASSLGSGTSGQETQYF
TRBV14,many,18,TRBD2,CASSQDRAGGPSRGEQFF
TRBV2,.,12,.,CASTQGWETQYF
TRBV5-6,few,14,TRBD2,CASSGAGDTGELFF
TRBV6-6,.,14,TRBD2,CASSTGGARNEQFF
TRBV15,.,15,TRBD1,CATSRGTAHTDTQYF
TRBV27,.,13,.,CASSLGRGTEAFF
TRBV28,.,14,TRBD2,CASSFLAGTDTQYF
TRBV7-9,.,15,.,CASSPLSDAHSPLHF
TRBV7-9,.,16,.,CAHPRQPQLGTGELFF
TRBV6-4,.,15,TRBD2,CASSDGTSGTDTQYF
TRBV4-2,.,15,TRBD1,CASSQDLTGGETQYF
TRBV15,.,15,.,CATSRVGRSGNTIYF
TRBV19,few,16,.,CASSTYRDKGTKPQHF
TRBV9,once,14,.,CASSVAVTTDTQYF
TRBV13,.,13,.,CASSRTDNYGYTF
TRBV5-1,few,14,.,CASSSDQLNYGYTF
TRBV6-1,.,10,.,CASSDGPPHF
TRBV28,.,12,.,CASSPLRQHGFF
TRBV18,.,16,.,CASSPPEGPTNEKLFF
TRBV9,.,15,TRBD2,CASSPTSGSYNEQFF
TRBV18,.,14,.,CASSPRGAADTIYF
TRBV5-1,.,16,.,CASSFRGTGGANVLTF
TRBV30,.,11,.,CAWRATGGYTF
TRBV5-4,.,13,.,CASSLEWQTQAFF
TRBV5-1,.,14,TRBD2,CASSLGTSMGEQYF